The present T cell receptor beta chain was sequenced within a study of human T cells and chemical hapten exposure (dated by TCRdb to the early 2020s). With regard to the full study: For sensitization, 2% DPC in acetone was applied to a roughly 2 cm by roughly 2 cm area of upper inner arm skin. Weekly therapeutic DPC doses were additionally applied to the scalp of patients throughout the approximately 24-week study period. In alopecia patients, the study followed how the peripheral blood TCR repertoire changed in vivo over primary and secondary sensitization to diphenylcyclopropenone (DPC), a hapten. Blood samples were taken from patients before sensitization (week 0) and at 2, 6 and about 24 weeks after DPC sensitization. About 30 alopecia patients provided blood for TCR sequencing at one to four time points (pre-sensitization, 2, 6 and 24 weeks). Patch tests used Finn chambers with 0.01% DPC on the upper back, scored after 6 days by International Contact Dermatitis Research Group standards. Alopecia areata with under or over 50% scalp involvement, alopecia totalis and alopecia universalis were represented in the patient cohort, which was mostly female. Libraries were combined into a pool for sequencing, and differences in TCR yield between samples came mainly from small differences in library volumes within the pool. What the research found in general, with its limitations: The number of PT1 expanded TCRs positively correlated with patch test score, significant at thresholds 8, 16 and 32 but not 4. No change with DPC sensitization was found in the number of TCRs above 1 in 1000 frequency, and no evidence of global repertoire structure alterations was found. Significantly more large CDR3 similarity clusters were formed by expanded TCRs than by pre-sensitization or healthy control sets, consistent with antigen-driven responses. Alopecia, a presumed autoimmune disease, was present in all patients, so the immune response of the patients might differ from that of healthy individuals. After repeated subsampling, changes were observed in the strength of the expansion versus patch-test correlation and in the threshold at which the correlation became significant.

Library preparation was by RACE. These reads were obtained on a NextSeq 500. Library preparation attached unique molecular identifiers to individual cDNA molecules for quantitative, reproducible TCR counting. Each blood RNA sample was used to sequence both TCR alpha and TCR beta chains. Processing in the source paper ran as follows. A median of around 100,000 TCRs per sample was observed, with a range of about 20,000 to 700,000. V, J and CDR3 annotation of the TCR reads was carried out using the Decombinator software suite. Every sample was subsampled to the same number of TCRs (28,000) for the PS versus PT1 abundance plots. TCRs were defined as expanded if absent before sensitization and observed at least eight times at the 2-week time point. TCRdb handled the public reads itself, with Q25 trimming in fastp and clone calling in MiXCR, and kept productive beta chains. Every CDR3 protein is listed once, alongside the most common genes and DNA of its rows. The V and J calls here are based on TCRdb, not the publication. This sample has about 69,000 distinct CDR3 sequences in its table, and 10% of those were observed once. Roughly 6.8% of the sample belongs to the ten largest clones.

The CDR3 numbers 16 residues from cysteine through phenylalanine. The DNA shown is the 48-base CDR3, in frame from base 1. Trimming takes 1 base off V and 8 bases off J; junction bases not matched to a gene: 11. In the germline V gene (reference sequence), CDR1 corresponds to SEHNR and CDR2 to FQNEAQ. In the paper's terms, the time point label means: patch test 2, 6 weeks after DPC sensitization. The treatment or condition label, read with the paper, signifies: therapeutic diphenylcyclopropenone sensitization with weekly scalp DPC. Blood at each patch-test visit was drawn before the patch test was applied. Patients were considered eligible if aged 18 to 70, diagnosed with alopecia and deemed suitable for DPC therapy, and patients were excluded if pregnant. Total RNA was extracted from unfractionated whole blood collected in Tempus Blood RNA tubes. This clonotype was recorded at least ten times. The antigen it binds to is not known. No much larger clone is present one base from it, and per-base qualities are unavailable.

The sequencing here drew on whole blood, taken in connection with sensitization to the hapten diphenylcyclopropenone (DPC). This sequence uses TRBV7-9 and TRBJ2-1; 7 bases in the junction line up with TRBD2. The receptor's source is a woman aged 45-59 years with alopecia areata. Some clones in this sample may be carry-over from other donors' samples. In nucleotide form, the sequence is TGTGCCAGCAGCTTAGGGTCGGCGGGAGCAATGGATGAGCAGTTCTTC. Translation gives CASSLGSAGAMDEQFF.